The 10 T cell receptor beta chains in this list originate from one sample, sequenced in a study of T-cell memory formation after mild COVID-19. TCRdb used MiXCR to reprocess the 5' RACE reads, holding one entry per CDR3 protein. In the table there are about 500,000 distinct CDR3 sequences, around 21% of which are singletons. The sample taken for sequencing was PBMCs or a T cell subset sorted from them (not recorded which). These TCRs come from an adult woman who had mild COVID-19 (a few samples of this study predate the infection). Cell type and time point are not known.

This chain links TRBV5-1 with TRBJ2-2; TRBD1 matches at 7 bases. CDR1 is SGHRS, CDR2 YFSETQ, per germline. The CDR3 is 17 amino acids. J was trimmed by 0 bases and V by 4 bases; bases with no gene match: 9. CDR3 protein: CASSPDFGTANTGELFF. The DNA for the CDR3 is TGCGCCAGCAGCCCGGACTTCGGGACAGCGAACACCGGGGAGCTGTTTTTT. Combining the CDR3 with reference TRBV5-1 and TRBJ2-2 gives the whole variable domain KAGVTQTPRYLIKTRGQQVTLSCSPISGHRSVSWYQQTPGQGLQFLFEYFSETQRNKGNFPGRFSGRQFSNSRSEMNVSTLELGDSALYLCASSPDFGTANTGELFFGEGSRLTVL.

V and J are TRBV7-3 and TRBJ2-3, with a weak D call TRBD1 (6 bases). The CDR3 is made up of 14 amino acids. Germline V gene lookup returns CDR1 SGHTA and CDR2 FQGTGA. Deletions cut 6 bases from V and 5 bases from J, with 15 bases between. The CDR3 is CASSFTGLGDTQYF. CDR3 bases: TGTGCCAGCAGTTTTACAGGGTTGGGAGATACGCAGTATTTT.

The gene calls are TRBV9 and TRBJ1-4; D ambiguous. The CDR3 totals 16 residues. Trimming took 0 bases from V and 6 from J, leaving 15 bases between them. The germline V gene encodes CDR1 SGDLS and CDR2 YYNGEE. The CDR3 here is CASSVGAGSRYEKLFF. The CDR3, as DNA: TGTGCCAGCAGCGTAGGGGCAGGAAGCCGGTATGAAAAACTGTTTTTT.

The rearrangement uses TRBV18 and TRBJ1-5; no clear D gene. With 4 bases removed from V and 0 bases from J, the gap between germline ends came to 10 bases. There are 15 residues in the CDR3. Germline V gene sequence: CDR1 KGHSH, CDR2 LQKENI. In DNA, the CDR3 is TGTGCCAGCTCACTCGAGTACTATAGCAATCAGCCCCAGCATTTT. It encodes CASSLEYYSNQPQHF.

This clonotype has just a few counts. This sequence joins TRBV23-1 and TRBJ1-1, with 9 positions matching TRBD1. TRBV23-1 is labeled an ORF, and its function is uncertain. This CDR3 comprises 17 residues. V shed 0 bases and J 8 bases; nucleotides not matched to a gene: 13. The CDR3 here is CASSQSYIYRGRKEAFF. The CDR3 DNA reads TGCGCCAGCAGTCAATCCTATATATACAGGGGGCGAAAAGAAGCTTTCTTT.

This clonotype was seen only a few times. The chain is built from TRBV7-9 and TRBJ2-5, with 10 bases identical to TRBD2. Per the germline V gene, CDR1 is SEHNR and CDR2 is FQNEAQ (reference sequence). Trimming removed 4 bases from V and 5 bases from J; junction bases left unmatched: 19. The length of the CDR3 is 19 residues. The CDR3 DNA reads TGTGCCAGCAGCTCATGGGCCAAGACTAGCGGGCCCCAAGGGGAGACCCAGTACTTC. Protein sequence: CASSSWAKTSGPQGETQYF. The full variable domain, rest sourced from reference TRBV7-9 and TRBJ2-5, is DTGVSQNPRHKITKRGQNVTFRCDPISEHNRLYWYRQTLGQGPEFLTYFQNEAQLEKSRLLSDRFSAERPKGSFSTLEIQRTEQGDSAMYLCASSSWAKTSGPQGETQYFGPGTRLLVL.

This clonotype appeared a few times. The chain carries TRBV5-1 and TRBJ2-3, with 7 bases aligning to TRBD2. Germline CDR1 SGHRS, CDR2 YFSETQ. With V trimmed by 4 bases and J by 0 bases, 5 bases remained unmatched. The CDR3 length is 15 residues. The CDR3 sequence is CASSTLADSTDTQYF. The CDR3 nucleotides read TGCGCCAGCAGCACCCTAGCGGATAGCACAGATACGCAGTATTTT. The full variable domain, completed using reference TRBV5-1 and TRBJ2-3, is KAGVTQTPRYLIKTRGQQVTLSCSPISGHRSVSWYQQTPGQGLQFLFEYFSETQRNKGNFPGRFSGRQFSNSRSEMNVSTLELGDSALYLCASSTLADSTDTQYFGPGTRLTVL.

This clonotype was seen a handful of times. The CDR3 sequence: CSAILTSSYNEQFF. CDR3 sequence (DNA): TGCAGTGCCATCCTGACTAGCTCCTACAATGAGCAGTTCTTC. The genes are TRBV20-1 and TRBJ2-1, with D maybe TRBD2 (6 bases). V lost 6 bases and J 0 bases, leaving 12 bases between the germline ends. The CDR3 runs 14 residues. CDR1 and CDR2 (germline): DFQATT, SNEGSKA (reference sequence).

This clonotype was counted between two and nine times. V gene TRBV27 combines with J gene TRBJ2-7; D possibly uses TRBD1 or TRBD2 (7 bases each). Germline CDR1 reads MNHEY; CDR2 reads SMNVEV (reference sequence). The CDR3 covers 14 residues. V was shortened by 4 bases and J by 5 bases, with 15 bases between the two germline ends. The CDR3 DNA sequence: TGTGCCAGCAGTTCGAGCAGGGGGGGTGACGAGCAGTACTTC. It yields the protein CASSSSRGGDEQYF.

This clonotype occurred a few times. The V and J genes are TRBV5-1 and TRBJ2-7; possible D gene TRBD2, 6 bases. V was cut by 7 bases and J by 0 bases, with 11 bases left in between. CDR3 length equals 13 residues. Germline V CDR1 and CDR2: SGHRS, YFSETQ. As DNA, the CDR3 is TGCGCCAGCCGGGACGGGAGCTCCTACGAGCAGTACTTC. This translates into CASRDGSSYEQYF.